Listed here is a single T cell receptor (beta chain). The data are from a study of blood T cell repertoires in COVID-19. Turning to the study itself: Collection of acute and convalescent COVID-19 samples took place in the United States, Italy and Spain. T cells, B-cell-depleted T cells, or PBMCs provided the cDNA or gDNA that served as material.

Participant ages covered roughly 18 to 89 years across 24 US areas. Authors' processing steps: Estimates of nucleated cell counts were drawn from the amplification of reference gene primers. The data were produced by immunoSEQ multiplex PCR, yet TCRdb's version contains in-frame clones alone and is incomplete. V and J calls and clone size are as listed in that table; D and trimming were resolved from the DNA. Here the sample spans some 350,000 clones, over 75% being singletons. There are 14 residues in the CDR3. Sequences were obtained from PBMCs or T cells enriched from blood (not recorded which). The J gene is TRBJ1-2, the V gene TRBV21-1. TRBV21-1 is tagged as a pseudogene. This TCR came from a man in his late teens or twenties who had recovered from COVID-19. CDR3 sequence (DNA): TGTGCCAGCAGCAAAGGGGGGGGGAGCTATGGCTACACCTTC. As protein: CASSKGGGSYGYTF.